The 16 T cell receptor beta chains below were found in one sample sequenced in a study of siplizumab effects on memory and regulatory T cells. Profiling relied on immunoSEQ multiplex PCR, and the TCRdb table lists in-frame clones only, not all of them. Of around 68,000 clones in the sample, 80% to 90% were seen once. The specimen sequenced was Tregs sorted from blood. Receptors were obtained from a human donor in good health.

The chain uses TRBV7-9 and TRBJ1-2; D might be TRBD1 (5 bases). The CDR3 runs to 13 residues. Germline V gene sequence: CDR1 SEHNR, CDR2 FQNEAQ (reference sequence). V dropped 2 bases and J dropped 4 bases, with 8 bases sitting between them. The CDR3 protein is CASSLRDGYGYTF. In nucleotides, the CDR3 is TGTGCCAGCAGCTTAAGGGACGGCTATGGCTACACCTTC.

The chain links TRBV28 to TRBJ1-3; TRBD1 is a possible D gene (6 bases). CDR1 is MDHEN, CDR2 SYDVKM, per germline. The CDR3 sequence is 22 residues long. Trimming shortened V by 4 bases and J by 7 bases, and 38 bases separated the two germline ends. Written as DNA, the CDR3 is TGTGCCAGCAGTTCTGAGCGGTTTTGGACAGCACAACCCTGGCTCTCTGCGAACACCATATATTTT. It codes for CASSSERFWTAQPWLSANTIYF.

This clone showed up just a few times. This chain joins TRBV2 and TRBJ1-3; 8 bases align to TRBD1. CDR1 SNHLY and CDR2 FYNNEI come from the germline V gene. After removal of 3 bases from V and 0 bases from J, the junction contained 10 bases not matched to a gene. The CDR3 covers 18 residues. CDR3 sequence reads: CASSELSRQGTSGNTIYF. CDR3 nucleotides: TGTGCCAGCAGTGAGTTGAGCCGACAGGGGACCTCTGGAAACACCATATATTTT.

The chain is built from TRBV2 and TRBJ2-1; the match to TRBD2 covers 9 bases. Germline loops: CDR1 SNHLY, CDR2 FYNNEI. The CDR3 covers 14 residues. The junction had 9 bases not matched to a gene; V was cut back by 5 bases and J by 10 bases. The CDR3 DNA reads TGTGCCAGCAGTTGGATAGCGGGAGACTACGAGCAGTTCTTC. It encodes CASSWIAGDYEQFF.

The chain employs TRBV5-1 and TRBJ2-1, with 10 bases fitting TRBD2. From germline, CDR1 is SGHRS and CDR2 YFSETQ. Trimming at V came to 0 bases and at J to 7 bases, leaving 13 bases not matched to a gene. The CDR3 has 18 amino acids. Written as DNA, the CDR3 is TGCGCCAGCAGCTTGGTAGCGGGAGGTCTCGACCTTAGGAATGAGCAGTTCTTC. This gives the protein CASSLVAGGLDLRNEQFF.

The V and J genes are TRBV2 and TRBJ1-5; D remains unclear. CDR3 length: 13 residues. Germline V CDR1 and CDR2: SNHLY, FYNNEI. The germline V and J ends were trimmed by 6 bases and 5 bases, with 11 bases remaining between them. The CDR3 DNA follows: TGTGCCAGCAGAATCCGGGAGGATCAGCCCCAGCATTTT. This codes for CASRIREDQPQHF. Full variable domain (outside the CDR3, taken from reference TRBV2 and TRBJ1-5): EPEVTQTPSHQVTQMGQEVILRCVPISNHLYFYWYRQILGQKVEFLVSFYNNEISEKSEIFDDQFSVERPDGSNFTLKIRSTKLEDSAMYFCASRIREDQPQHFGDGTRLSIL.

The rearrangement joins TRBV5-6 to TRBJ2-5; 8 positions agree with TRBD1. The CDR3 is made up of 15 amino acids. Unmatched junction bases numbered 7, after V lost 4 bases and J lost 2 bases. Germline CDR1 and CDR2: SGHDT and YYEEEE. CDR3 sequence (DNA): TGTGCCAGCAGCCCCTGGGACAGGCTTCAAGAGACCCAGTACTTC. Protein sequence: CASSPWDRLQETQYF.

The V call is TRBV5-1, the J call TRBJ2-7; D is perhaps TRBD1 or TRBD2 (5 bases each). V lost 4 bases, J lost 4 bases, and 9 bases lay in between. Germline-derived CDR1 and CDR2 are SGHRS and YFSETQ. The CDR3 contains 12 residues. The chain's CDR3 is CASSGGRYEQYF. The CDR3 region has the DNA TGCGCCAGCAGCGGGGGACGTTACGAGCAGTACTTC.

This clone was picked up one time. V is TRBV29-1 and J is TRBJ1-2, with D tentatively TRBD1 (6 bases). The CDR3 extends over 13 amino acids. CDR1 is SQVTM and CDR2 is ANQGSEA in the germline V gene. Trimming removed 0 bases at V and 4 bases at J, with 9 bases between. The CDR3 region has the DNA TGCAGCGTTGAAGATAGGGGGAGCTATGGCTACACCTTC. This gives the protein CSVEDRGSYGYTF.

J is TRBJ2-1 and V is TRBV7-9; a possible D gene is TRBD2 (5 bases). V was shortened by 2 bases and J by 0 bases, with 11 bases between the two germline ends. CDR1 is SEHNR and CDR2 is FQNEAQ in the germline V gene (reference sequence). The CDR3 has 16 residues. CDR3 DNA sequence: TGTGCCAGCAGCTTATCCGGCGGGCCCTCCTACAATGAGCAGTTCTTC. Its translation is CASSLSGGPSYNEQFF.

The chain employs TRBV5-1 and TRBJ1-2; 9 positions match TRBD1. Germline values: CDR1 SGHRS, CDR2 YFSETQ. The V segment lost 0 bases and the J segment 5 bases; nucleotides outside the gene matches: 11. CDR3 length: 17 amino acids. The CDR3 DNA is TGCGCCAGCAGCTTGGTCGGGACAGGGATCGTAAGTTATGGCTACACCTTC. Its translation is CASSLVGTGIVSYGYTF. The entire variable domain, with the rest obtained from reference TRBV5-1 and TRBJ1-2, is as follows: KAGVTQTPRYLIKTRGQQVTLSCSPISGHRSVSWYQQTPGQGLQFLFEYFSETQRNKGNFPGRFSGRQFSNSRSEMNVSTLELGDSALYLCASSLVGTGIVSYGYTFGSGTRLTVV.

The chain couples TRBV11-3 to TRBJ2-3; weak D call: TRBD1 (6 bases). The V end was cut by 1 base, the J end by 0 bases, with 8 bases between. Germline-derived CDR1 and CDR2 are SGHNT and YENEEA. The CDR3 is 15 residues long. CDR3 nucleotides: TGTGCCAGCAGCTTAGGGACAGCTAGCACAGATACGCAGTATTTT. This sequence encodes CASSLGTASTDTQYF. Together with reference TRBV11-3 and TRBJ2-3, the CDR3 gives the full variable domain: EAGVVQSPRYKIIEKKQPVAFWCNPISGHNTLYWYLQNLGQGPELLIRYENEEAVDDSQLPKDRFSAERLKGVDSTLKIQPAELGDSAVYLCASSLGTASTDTQYFGPGTRLTVL.

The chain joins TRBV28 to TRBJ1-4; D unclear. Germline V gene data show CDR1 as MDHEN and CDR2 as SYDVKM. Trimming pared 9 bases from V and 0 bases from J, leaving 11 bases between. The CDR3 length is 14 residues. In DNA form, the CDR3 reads TGTGCCAGTCTAGGCCCCTCAACTAATGAAAAACTGTTTTTT. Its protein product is CASLGPSTNEKLFF.

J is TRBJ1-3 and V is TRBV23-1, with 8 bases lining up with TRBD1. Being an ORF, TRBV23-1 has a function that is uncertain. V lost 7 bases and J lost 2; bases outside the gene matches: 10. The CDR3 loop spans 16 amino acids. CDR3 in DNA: TGCGCCAGCAAAAAACCCAGACAGGGGACTGGAAACACCATATATTTT. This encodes CASKKPRQGTGNTIYF.

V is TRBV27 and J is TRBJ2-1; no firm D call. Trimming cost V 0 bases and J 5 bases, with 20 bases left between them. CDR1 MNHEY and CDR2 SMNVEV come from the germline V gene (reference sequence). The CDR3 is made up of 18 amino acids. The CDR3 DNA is TGTGCCAGCAGTTTATCTCCTGGTAGTATTTGGGCGGACAATGAGCAGTTCTTC. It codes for CASSLSPGSIWADNEQFF.

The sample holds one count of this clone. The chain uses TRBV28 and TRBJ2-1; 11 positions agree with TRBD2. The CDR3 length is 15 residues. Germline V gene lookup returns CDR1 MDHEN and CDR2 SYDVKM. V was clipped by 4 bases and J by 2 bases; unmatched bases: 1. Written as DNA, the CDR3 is TGTGCCAGCAGTTCGACTAGCGGGACCTACAATGAGCAGTTCTTC. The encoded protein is CASSSTSGTYNEQFF. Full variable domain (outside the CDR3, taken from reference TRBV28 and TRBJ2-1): DVKVTQSSRYLVKRTGEKVFLECVQDMDHENMFWYRQDPGLGLRLIYFSYDVKMKEKGDIPEGYSVSREKKERFSLILESASTNQTSMYLCASSSTSGTYNEQFFGPGTRLTVL.